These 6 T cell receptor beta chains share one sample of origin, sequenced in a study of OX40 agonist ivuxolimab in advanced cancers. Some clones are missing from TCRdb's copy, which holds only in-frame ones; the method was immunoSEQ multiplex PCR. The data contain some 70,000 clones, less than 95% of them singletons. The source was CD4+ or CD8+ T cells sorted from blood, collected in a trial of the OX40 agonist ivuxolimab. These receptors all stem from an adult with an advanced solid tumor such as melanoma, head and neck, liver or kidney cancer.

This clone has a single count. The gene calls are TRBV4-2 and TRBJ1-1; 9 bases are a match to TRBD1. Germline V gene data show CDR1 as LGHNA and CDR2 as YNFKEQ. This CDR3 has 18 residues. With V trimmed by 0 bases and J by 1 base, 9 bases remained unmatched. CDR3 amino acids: CASSQDSKRDRANTEAFF. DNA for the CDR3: TGTGCCAGCAGCCAAGATAGTAAACGGGACAGGGCGAACACTGAAGCTTTCTTT.

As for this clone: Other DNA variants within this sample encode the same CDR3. The CDR3 DNA sequence: TGTGCCAGCAGCTTGGTTAGCGGAAACACCATATATTTT. Its translation: CASSLVSGNTIYF. The chain employs TRBV7-8 and TRBJ1-3; no reliable D call. Trimming pared 3 bases from V and 4 bases from J, leaving 7 bases between. Germline V lookup: CDR1 SGHVS, CDR2 FQNEAQ. This CDR3 spans 13 amino acids. Combining the CDR3 with reference TRBV7-8 and TRBJ1-3 gives the whole variable domain GAGVSQSPRYKVAKRGQDVALRCDPISGHVSLFWYQQALGQGPEFLTYFQNEAQLDKSGLPSDRFFAERPEGSVSTLKIQRTQQEDSAVYLCASSLVSGNTIYFGEGSWLTVV.

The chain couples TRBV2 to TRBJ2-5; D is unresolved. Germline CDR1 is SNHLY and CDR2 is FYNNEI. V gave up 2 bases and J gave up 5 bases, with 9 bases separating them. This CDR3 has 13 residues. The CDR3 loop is CASSELPGETQYF. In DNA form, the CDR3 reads TGTGCCAGCAGTGAACTTCCGGGTGAGACCCAGTACTTC.

As DNA, the CDR3 is TGTGCCAGCAGCGCCCGGACCGCTCCCCCCCCCTACGAGCAGTACTTC. Translation: CASSARTAPPPYEQYF. The chain couples TRBV2 to TRBJ2-7, with D unclear. The CDR3 extends over 16 amino acids. V lost 6 bases and J 2 bases, leaving 20 bases between the germline ends. Per germline, CDR1 SNHLY and CDR2 FYNNEI. The entire variable domain, with the rest obtained from reference TRBV2 and TRBJ2-7, is as follows: EPEVTQTPSHQVTQMGQEVILRCVPISNHLYFYWYRQILGQKVEFLVSFYNNEISEKSEIFDDQFSVERPDGSNFTLKIRSTKLEDSAMYFCASSARTAPPPYEQYFGPGTRLTVT.

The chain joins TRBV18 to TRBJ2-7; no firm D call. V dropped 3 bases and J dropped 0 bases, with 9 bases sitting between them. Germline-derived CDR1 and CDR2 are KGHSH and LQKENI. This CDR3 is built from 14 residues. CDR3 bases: TGTGCCAGCTCACCGCCTAGGAGCTCCTACGAGCAGTACTTC. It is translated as CASSPPRSSYEQYF.

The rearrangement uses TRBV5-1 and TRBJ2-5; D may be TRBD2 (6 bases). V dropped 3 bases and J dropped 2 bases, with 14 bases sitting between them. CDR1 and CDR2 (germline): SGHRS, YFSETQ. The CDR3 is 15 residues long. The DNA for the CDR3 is TGCGCCAGCAGCTCGGGACTCCCGTGGCAAGAGACCCAGTACTTC. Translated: CASSSGLPWQETQYF.